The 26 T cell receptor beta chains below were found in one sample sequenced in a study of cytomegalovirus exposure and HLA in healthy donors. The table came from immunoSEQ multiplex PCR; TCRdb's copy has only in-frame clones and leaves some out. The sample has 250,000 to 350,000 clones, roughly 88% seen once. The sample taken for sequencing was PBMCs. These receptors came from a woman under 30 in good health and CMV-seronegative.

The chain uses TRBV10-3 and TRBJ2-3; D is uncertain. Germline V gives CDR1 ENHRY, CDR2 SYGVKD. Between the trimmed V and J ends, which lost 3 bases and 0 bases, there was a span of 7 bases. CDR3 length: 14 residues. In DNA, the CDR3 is TGTGCCATCAGTGACACGGGTAGCACAGATACGCAGTATTTT. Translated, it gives CAISDTGSTDTQYF.

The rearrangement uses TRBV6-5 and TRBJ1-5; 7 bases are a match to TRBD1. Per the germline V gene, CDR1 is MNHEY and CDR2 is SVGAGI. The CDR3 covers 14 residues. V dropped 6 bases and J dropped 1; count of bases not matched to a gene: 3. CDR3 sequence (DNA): TGTGCCAGCAGGCCGGGACAGAGCAATCAGCCCCAGCATTTT. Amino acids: CASRPGQSNQPQHF.

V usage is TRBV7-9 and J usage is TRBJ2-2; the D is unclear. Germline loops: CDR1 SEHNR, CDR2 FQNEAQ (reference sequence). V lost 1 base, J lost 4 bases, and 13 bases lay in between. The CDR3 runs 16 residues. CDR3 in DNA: TGTGCCAGCAGCTTAGGATTAGACTCTCTCACCGGGGAGCTGTTTTTT. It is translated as CASSLGLDSLTGELFF.

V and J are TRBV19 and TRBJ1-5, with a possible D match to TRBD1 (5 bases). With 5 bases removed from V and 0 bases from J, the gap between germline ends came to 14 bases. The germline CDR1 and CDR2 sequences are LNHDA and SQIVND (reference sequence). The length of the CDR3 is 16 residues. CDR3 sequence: CASSLRQLPSNQPQHF. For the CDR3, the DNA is TGTGCCAGTAGTTTGCGACAGCTCCCTAGCAATCAGCCCCAGCATTTT.

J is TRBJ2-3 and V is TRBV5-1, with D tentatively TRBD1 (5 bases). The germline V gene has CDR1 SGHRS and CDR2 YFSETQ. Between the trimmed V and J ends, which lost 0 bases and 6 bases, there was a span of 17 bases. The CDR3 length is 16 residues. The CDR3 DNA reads TGCGCCAGCAGCTTGGACTTTCGGGCAGGGTTGGATACGCAGTATTTT. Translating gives CASSLDFRAGLDTQYF.

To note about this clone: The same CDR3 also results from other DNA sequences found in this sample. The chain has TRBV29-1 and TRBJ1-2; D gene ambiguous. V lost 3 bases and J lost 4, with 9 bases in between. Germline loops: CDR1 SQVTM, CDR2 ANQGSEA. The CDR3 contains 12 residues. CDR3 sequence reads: CSVDRGGYGYTF. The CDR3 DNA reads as TGCAGCGTTGATCGCGGAGGCTATGGCTACACCTTC. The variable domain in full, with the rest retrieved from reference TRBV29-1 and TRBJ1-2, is SAVISQKPSRDICQRGTSLTIQCQVDSQVTMMFWYRQQPGQSLTLIATANQGSEATYESGFVIDKFPISRPNLTFSTLTVSNMSPEDSSIYLCSVDRGGYGYTFGSGTRLTVV.

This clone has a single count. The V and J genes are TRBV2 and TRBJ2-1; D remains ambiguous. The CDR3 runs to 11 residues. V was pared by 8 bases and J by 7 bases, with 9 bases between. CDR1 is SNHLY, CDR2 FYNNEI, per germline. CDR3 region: CASSPPNEQFF. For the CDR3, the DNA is TGTGCCAGCTCCCCCCCAAATGAGCAGTTCTTC.

The CDR3 sequence: CASGHQPQHF. The CDR3 DNA is TGTGCCAGTGGACACCAGCCCCAGCATTTT. This chain connects TRBV19 to TRBJ1-5, with D possibly being TRBD1 (5 bases). Looked up from germline, CDR1 is LNHDA and CDR2 is SQIVND (reference sequence). Trimming took 8 bases from V and 7 from J, leaving 6 bases between them. CDR3 length equals 10 residues.

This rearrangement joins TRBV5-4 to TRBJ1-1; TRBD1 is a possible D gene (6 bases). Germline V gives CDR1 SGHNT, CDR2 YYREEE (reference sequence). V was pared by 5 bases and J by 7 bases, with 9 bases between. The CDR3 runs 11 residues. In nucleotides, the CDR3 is TGTGCCAGCAGTAAGGACAGTGAAGCTTTCTTT. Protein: CASSKDSEAFF. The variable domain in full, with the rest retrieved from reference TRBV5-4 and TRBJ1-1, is ETGVTQSPTHLIKTRGQQVTLRCSSQSGHNTVSWYQQALGQGPQFIFQYYREEENGRGNFPPRFSGLQFPNYSSELNVNALELDDSALYLCASSKDSEAFFGQGTRLTVV.

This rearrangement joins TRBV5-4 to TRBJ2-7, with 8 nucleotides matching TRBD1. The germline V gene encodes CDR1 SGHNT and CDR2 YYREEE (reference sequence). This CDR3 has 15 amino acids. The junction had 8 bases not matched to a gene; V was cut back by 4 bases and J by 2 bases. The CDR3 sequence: CASSPPDRATYEQYF. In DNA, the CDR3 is TGTGCCAGCAGCCCCCCGGACAGGGCTACCTACGAGCAGTACTTC.

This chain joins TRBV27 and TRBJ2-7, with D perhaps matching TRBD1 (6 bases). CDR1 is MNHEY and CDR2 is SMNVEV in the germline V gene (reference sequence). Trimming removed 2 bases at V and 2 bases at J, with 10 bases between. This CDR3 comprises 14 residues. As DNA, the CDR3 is TGTGCCAGCAGTTTACCGGGACAACCCTACGAGCAGTACTTC. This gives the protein CASSLPGQPYEQYF.

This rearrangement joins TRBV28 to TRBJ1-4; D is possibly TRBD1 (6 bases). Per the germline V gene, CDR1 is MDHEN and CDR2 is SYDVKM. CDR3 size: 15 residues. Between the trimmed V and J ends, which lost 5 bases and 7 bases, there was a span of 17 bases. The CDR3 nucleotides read TGTGCCAGCAGTGTACAGGGTTTGGGCGGTGAAAAACTGTTTTTT. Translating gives CASSVQGLGGEKLFF.

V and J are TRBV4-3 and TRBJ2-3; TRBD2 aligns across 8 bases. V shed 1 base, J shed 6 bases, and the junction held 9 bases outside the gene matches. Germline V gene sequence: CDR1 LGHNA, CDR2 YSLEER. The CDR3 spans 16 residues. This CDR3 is CASSQGGPGRGDTQYF. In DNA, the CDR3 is TGCGCCAGCAGCCAAGGGGGTCCCGGGAGGGGGGATACGCAGTATTTT.

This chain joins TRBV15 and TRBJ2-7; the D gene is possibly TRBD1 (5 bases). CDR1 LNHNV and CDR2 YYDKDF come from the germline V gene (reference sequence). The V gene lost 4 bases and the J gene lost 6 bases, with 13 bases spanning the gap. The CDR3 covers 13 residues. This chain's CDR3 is CATSTAGRVEQYF. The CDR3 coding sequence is TGTGCCACCAGCACCGCCGGCAGGGTCGAGCAGTACTTC.

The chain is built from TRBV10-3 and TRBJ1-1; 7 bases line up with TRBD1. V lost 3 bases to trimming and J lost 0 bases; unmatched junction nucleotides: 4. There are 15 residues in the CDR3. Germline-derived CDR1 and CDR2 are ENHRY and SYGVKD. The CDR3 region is CAISEGGNMNTEAFF. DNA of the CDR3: TGTGCCATCAGTGAAGGGGGCAACATGAACACTGAAGCTTTCTTT.

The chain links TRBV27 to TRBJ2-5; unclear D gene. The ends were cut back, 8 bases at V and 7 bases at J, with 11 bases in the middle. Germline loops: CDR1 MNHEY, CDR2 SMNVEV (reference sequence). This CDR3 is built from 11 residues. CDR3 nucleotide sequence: TGTGCCAGCTTAAGAGGTGGGACCCAGTACTTC. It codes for CASLRGGTQYF.

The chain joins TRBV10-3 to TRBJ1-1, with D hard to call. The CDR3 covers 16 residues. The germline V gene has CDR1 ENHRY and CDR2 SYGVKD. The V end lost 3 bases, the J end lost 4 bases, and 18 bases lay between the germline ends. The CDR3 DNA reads TGTGCCATCAGTGAATGGAGCAACGTCCCTGGCACTGAAGCTTTCTTT. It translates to CAISEWSNVPGTEAFF.

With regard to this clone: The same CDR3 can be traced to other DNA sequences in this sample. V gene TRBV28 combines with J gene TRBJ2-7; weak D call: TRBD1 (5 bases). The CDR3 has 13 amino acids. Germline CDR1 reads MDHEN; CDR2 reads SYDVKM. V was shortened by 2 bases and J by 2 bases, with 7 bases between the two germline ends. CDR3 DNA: TGTGCCAGCAGTTTACAGGGCCCCTACGAGCAGTACTTC. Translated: CASSLQGPYEQYF.

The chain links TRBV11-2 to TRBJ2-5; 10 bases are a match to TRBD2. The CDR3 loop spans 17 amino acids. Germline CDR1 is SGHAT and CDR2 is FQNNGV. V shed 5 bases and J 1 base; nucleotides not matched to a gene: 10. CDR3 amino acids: CASSLRKGLASQETQYF. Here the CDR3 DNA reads TGTGCCAGCAGCCTTCGCAAGGGACTAGCGTCCCAAGAGACCCAGTACTTC.

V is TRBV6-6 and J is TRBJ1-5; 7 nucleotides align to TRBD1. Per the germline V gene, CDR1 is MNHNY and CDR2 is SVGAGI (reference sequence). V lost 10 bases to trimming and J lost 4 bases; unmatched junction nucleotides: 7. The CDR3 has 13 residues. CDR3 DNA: TGTGCCATCTGGGACAGCGGAAATCAGCCCCAGCATTTT. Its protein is CAIWDSGNQPQHF.

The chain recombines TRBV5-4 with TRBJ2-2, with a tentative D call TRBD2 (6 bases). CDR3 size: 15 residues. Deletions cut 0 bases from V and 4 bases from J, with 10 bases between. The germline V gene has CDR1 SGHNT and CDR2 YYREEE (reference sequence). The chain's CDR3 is CASSLVGSGTGELFF. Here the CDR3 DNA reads TGTGCCAGCAGCTTGGTCGGGAGCGGCACCGGGGAGCTGTTTTTT.

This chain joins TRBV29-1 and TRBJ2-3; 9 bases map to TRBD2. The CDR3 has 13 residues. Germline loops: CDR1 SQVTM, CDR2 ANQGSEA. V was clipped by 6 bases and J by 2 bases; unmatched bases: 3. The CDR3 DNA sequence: TGCAGCGTCCGGACTAGCGTCACAGATACGCAGTATTTT. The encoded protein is CSVRTSVTDTQYF.

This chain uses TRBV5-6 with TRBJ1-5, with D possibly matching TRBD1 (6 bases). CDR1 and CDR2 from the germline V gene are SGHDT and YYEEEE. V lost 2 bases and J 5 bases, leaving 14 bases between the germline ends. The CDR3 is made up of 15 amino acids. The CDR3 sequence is CASSFQGSSDQPQHF. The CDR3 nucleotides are TGTGCCAGCAGCTTCCAGGGGTCTTCGGATCAGCCCCAGCATTTT. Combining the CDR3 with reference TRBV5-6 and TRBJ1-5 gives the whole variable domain DAGVTQSPTHLIKTRGQQVTLRCSPKSGHDTVSWYQQALGQGPQFIFQYYEEEERQRGNFPDRFSGHQFPNYSSELNVNALLLGDSALYLCASSFQGSSDQPQHFGDGTRLSIL.

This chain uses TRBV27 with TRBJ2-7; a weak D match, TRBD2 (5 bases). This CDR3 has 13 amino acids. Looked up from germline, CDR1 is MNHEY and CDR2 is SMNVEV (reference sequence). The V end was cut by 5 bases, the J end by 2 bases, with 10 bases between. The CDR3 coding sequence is TGTGCCAGCAGTAACAGCGGAGCCTACGAGCAGTACTTC. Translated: CASSNSGAYEQYF.

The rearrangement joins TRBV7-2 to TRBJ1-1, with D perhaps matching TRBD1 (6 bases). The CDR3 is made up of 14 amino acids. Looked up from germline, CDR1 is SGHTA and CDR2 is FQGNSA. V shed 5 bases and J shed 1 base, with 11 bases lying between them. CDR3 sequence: CASSRDRRNTEAFF. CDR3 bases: TGTGCCAGCAGCAGAGACAGGCGGAACACTGAAGCTTTCTTT.

The CDR3: CASSLRPPPGEYEQYF. As DNA, the CDR3 is TGTGCCAGCAGCTTAAGACCCCCACCTGGAGAATACGAGCAGTACTTC. The chain employs TRBV7-6 and TRBJ2-7, with D unclear. The CDR3 covers 16 residues. The V end was cut by 2 bases, the J end by 4 bases, with 18 bases between. In germline, CDR1 is SGHVS, CDR2 FNYEAQ.